The rows below give T cell receptor beta chains drawn from one sample of a study of blood T cell repertoires in COVID-19. Generated by immunoSEQ multiplex PCR, the TCRdb table keeps only in-frame clones and is missing some. This sample has fewer than 250,000 clones; 80% to 90% occur once, and the top ten carry around 1%. Sequenced sample: peripheral blood. The receptors come from a man in his forties with acute or convalescent COVID-19. The CDR3 runs from the conserved cysteine through the conserved F or W. D genes are given only for firm matches. Clone size, where shown, is once, few, many, or a class for clones that have expanded.

cdr3_aa	cdr3_nt	j_call	v_call	clone_size	d_call
CASSPLRGLHYEQYF	TGTGCCAGCAGCCCGTTGAGGGGACTTCACTACGAGCAGTACTTC	TRBJ2-7	TRBV11-2	-	-
CASRNTPGTIEAFF	TGTGCCAGCAGAAACACCCCCGGGACTATTGAAGCTTTCTTT	TRBJ1-1	TRBV5-5	-	-
CASSLGGQSGQPQHF	TGCGCCAGCAGCTTGGGCGGGCAGTCGGGTCAGCCCCAGCATTTT	TRBJ1-5	TRBV5-1	-	-
CASSWVGGNEQFF	TGTGCCAGCAGCTGGGTGGGCGGGAATGAGCAGTTCTTC	TRBJ2-1	TRBV7-9	-	-
CAKDPPRYYPNTEAFF	TGTGCCAAAGACCCGCCCAGGTATTACCCTAACACTGAAGCTTTCTTT	TRBJ1-1	TRBV7-8	-	-
CASSLGASGQTYEQYF	TGTGCCAGCAGCTTAGGGGCATCTGGACAGACCTACGAGCAGTACTTC	TRBJ2-7	TRBV13	-	-
CSAQGGDEQFF	TGCAGTGCTCAGGGGGGAGATGAGCAGTTCTTC	TRBJ2-1	TRBV20-1	-	-
CASSSQGNQPQHF	TGTGCCAGCTCAAGCCAGGGAAATCAGCCCCAGCATTTT	TRBJ1-5	TRBV18	-	-
CASSYGTGRLDTEAFF	TGTGCCAGCAGTTACGGGACAGGGAGGCTAGACACTGAAGCTTTCTTT	TRBJ1-1	TRBV6-2/TRBV6-3	-	TRBD1
CASSLQGEPYEQYF	TGTGCCAGCAGTTTACAGGGCGAACCCTACGAGCAGTACTTC	TRBJ2-7	TRBV6-6	-	-
CASSQSPVYEQYF	TGTGCCAGCAGCCAAAGTCCGGTCTACGAGCAGTACTTC	TRBJ2-7	TRBV3-1/TRBV3-2	-	-
CASSVTGSGFGNQPQHF	TGTGCCAGCAGTGTCACAGGGTCTGGATTCGGCAATCAGCCCCAGCATTTT	TRBJ1-5	TRBV27	-	-
CSATGVDGYTF	TGCAGTGCCACAGGGGTGGATGGCTACACCTTC	TRBJ1-2	TRBV20-1	-	TRBD1
CASSSQSGNTGELFF	TGTGCCAGCAGCTCCCAGTCAGGGAACACCGGGGAGCTGTTTTTT	TRBJ2-2	TRBV5-4	-	-
CASSPLTSGGTDTQYF	TGCGCCAGCAGCCCGCTGACTAGCGGTGGCACAGATACGCAGTATTTT	TRBJ2-3	TRBV5-1	-	TRBD2
CASSIQLGGGDQPQHF	TGTGCCAGTAGTATCCAACTGGGTGGGGGCGATCAGCCCCAGCATTTT	TRBJ1-5	TRBV19	-	-
CSVEVVTGATYEQYF	TGCAGCGTTGAAGTAGTGACAGGGGCCACCTACGAGCAGTACTTC	TRBJ2-7	TRBV29-1	-	TRBD1
CSVEGFGAASSYNEQFF	TGCAGCGTTGAAGGGTTTGGGGCAGCCAGCTCCTACAATGAGCAGTTCTTC	TRBJ2-1	TRBV29-1	once	-
CASSLGQGAGETQYF	TGTGCCAGCAGCTTAGGCCAGGGGGCGGGAGAGACCCAGTACTTC	TRBJ2-5	TRBV11-3	-	TRBD1
CASIAGGANTEAFF	TGTGCCAGCATCGCAGGGGGCGCGAACACTGAAGCTTTCTTT	TRBJ1-1	TRBV28	-	TRBD1
CAFQPRDRGPNEQFF	TGTGCTTTCCAGCCCCGGGACAGGGGTCCCAATGAGCAGTTCTTC	TRBJ2-1	TRBV30	-	TRBD1
CASSLRGGNTGELFF	TGTGCCAGCAGTTTACGGGGGGGGAACACCGGGGAGCTGTTTTTT	TRBJ2-2	TRBV6-6	-	TRBD2
CASNHRGYRSPLHF	TGTGCCAGCAACCACAGGGGTTATCGATCACCCCTCCACTTT	TRBJ1-6	TRBV6-9	-	TRBD1
CASSYETGATEAFF	TGTGCCAGCAGTTACGAGACAGGGGCCACTGAAGCTTTCTTT	TRBJ1-1	TRBV6-6	-	TRBD1
CASSLGRADGELFF	TGTGCCAGCAGCTTAGGCAGGGCGGACGGGGAGCTGTTTTTT	TRBJ2-2	TRBV11-2	-	-